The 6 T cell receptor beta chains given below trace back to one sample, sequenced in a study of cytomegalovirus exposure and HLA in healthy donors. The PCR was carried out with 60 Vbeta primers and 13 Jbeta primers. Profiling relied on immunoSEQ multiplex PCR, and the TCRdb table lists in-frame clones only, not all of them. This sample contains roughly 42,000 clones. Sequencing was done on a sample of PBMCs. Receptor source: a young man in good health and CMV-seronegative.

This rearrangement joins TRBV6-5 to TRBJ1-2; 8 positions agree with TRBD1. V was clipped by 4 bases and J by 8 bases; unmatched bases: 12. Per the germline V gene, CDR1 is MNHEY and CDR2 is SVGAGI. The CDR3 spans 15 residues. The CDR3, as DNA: TGTGCCAGCAGTTCCGGGACAGGTCCCGCGTCGGGCTACACCTTC. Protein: CASSSGTGPASGYTF.

The CDR3 region is CALTTGSYEQYF. Here the CDR3 DNA reads TGTGCCTTGACTACCGGCTCCTACGAGCAGTACTTC. The V and J genes are TRBV30 and TRBJ2-7; a possible D gene is TRBD2 (5 bases). The CDR3 runs 12 residues. V was clipped by 7 bases and J by 0 bases, with 10 bases between them. Germline V gene data show CDR1 as GTSNPN and CDR2 as SVGIG (reference sequence).

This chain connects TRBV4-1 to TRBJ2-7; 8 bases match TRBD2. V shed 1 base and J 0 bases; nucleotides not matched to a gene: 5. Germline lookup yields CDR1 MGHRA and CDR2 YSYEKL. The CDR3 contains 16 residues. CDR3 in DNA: TGCGCCAGCAGCCAAGGAGCGGGAGTACCCTCCTACGAGCAGTACTTC. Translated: CASSQGAGVPSYEQYF.

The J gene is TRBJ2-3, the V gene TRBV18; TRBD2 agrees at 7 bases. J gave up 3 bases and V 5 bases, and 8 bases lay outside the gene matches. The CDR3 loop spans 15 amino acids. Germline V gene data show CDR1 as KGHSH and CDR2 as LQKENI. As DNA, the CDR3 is TGTGCCAGCTCAATCCAAGGAGCGGGAACAGATACGCAGTATTTT. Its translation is CASSIQGAGTDTQYF.

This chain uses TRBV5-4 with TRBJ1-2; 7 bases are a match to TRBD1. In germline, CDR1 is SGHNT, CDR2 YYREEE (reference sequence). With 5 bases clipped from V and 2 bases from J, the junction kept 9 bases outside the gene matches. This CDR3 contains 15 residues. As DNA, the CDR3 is TGTGCCAGCAGTCAGAAAGGACAGGCCAACTATGGCTACACCTTC. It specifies CASSQKGQANYGYTF.

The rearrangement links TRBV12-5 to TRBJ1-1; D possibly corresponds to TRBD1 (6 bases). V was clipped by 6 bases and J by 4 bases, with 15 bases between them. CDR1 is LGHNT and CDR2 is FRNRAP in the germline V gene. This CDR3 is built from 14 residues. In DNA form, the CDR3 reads TGTGCTAGTGGGGACCCAGGGGTGAGCACTGAAGCTTTCTTT. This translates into CASGDPGVSTEAFF.